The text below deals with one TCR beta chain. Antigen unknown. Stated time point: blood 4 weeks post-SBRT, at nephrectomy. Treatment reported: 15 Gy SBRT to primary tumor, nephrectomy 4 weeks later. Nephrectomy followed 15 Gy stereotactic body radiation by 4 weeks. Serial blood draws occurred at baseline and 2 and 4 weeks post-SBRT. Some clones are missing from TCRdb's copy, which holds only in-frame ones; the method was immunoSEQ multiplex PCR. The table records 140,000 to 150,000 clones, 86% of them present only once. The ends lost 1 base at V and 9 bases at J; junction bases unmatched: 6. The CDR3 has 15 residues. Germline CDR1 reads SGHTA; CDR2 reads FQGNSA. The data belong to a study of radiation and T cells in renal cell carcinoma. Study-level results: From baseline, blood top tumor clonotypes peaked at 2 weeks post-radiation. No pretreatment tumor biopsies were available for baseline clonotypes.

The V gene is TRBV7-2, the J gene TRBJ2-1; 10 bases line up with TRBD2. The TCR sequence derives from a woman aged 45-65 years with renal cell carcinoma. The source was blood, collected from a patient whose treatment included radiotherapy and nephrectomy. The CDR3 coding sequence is TGTGCCAGCAGCTTAGAGACTAGCGGGTGGAGTGAGCAGTTCTTC. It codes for CASSLETSGWSEQFF. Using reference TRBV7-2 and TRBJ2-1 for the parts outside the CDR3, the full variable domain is GAGVSQSPSNKVTEKGKDVELRCDPISGHTALYWYRQSLGQGLEFLIYFQGNSAPDKSGLPSDRFSAERTGGSVSTLTIQRTQQEDSAVYLCASSLETSGWSEQFFGPGTRLTVL.